These 9 T cell receptor beta chains originate from one sample sequenced in a study of blood T cells in healthy people across ages. It was with a sample-barcoded 5' primer and a J-beta primer mix that a second PCR of roughly 7 to 12 cycles was run. TCRdb re-derived calls from the 5' RACE reads in MiXCR, one entry per CDR3 protein. The table has 1.5 million to 2 million distinct CDR3 sequences, 49% seen once. The sample consisted of blood. These TCRs come from a woman between 40 and 50 years old in good health.

The rearrangement links TRBV4-1 to TRBJ2-3, with TRBD2 matching 8 bases. Germline values: CDR1 MGHRA, CDR2 YSYEKL. The V segment lost 7 bases and the J segment 5 bases; nucleotides outside the gene matches: 8. The CDR3 sequence is 14 residues long. Here the CDR3 reads CASKGDSGVDTQYF. In DNA form, the CDR3 reads TGCGCCAGCAAAGGTGATAGCGGGGTAGATACGCAGTATTTT.

The J gene is TRBJ2-5, the V gene TRBV29-1; 7 positions match TRBD1. Germline CDR1 SQVTM, CDR2 ANQGSEA. The junction had 14 bases not matched to a gene; V was cut back by 2 bases and J by 11 bases. The CDR3 extends over 14 amino acids. The CDR3 reads CSVEKRGQGNEQYF. The CDR3 region has the DNA TGCAGCGTTGAAAAGAGGGGGCAGGGCAATGAGCAGTACTTC.

The chain uses TRBV4-2 and TRBJ1-2; D is undetermined. The CDR3 spans 15 residues. The V end was cut by 0 bases, the J end by 3 bases, with 11 bases between. CDR1 is LGHNA, CDR2 YNFKEQ, per germline. For the CDR3, the DNA is TGTGCCAGCAGCCAAGAGACTCAACTGGACTATGGCTACACCTTC. Amino acid sequence: CASSQETQLDYGYTF.

This clonotype was seen just once. The V and J genes are TRBV6-1 and TRBJ2-7, with 10 bases matching TRBD1. This CDR3 spans 15 amino acids. The V gene's germline CDR1 is MNHNS and CDR2 SASEGT. Trimming cost V 4 bases and J 4 bases; bases outside gene matches: 7. CDR3 sequence: CASSATWDRGYEQYF. The CDR3 nucleotides read TGTGCCAGCAGTGCTACTTGGGACAGGGGATACGAGCAGTACTTC.

The J gene is TRBJ2-2, the V gene TRBV27, with 10 nucleotides matching TRBD2. CDR1 is MNHEY, CDR2 SMNVEV, per germline (reference sequence). Germline trimming cut 1 base from V and 7 bases from J; bases unmatched to any gene: 9. This CDR3 contains 17 residues. CDR3 residues: CASSLFAASGGGGELFF. The DNA of the CDR3 is TGTGCCAGCAGTTTATTTGCGGCTAGCGGGGGTGGCGGGGAGCTGTTTTTT.

The chain carries TRBV5-4 and TRBJ2-3, with a tentative D call TRBD2 (5 bases). Trimming left V 4 bases short and J 5 bases short, with 11 bases between. The CDR3 loop spans 13 amino acids. The germline V gene encodes CDR1 SGHNT and CDR2 YYREEE (reference sequence). The CDR3 coding sequence is TGTGCCAGCAGCCAGGACTCTTTAGATACGCAGTATTTT. Translation: CASSQDSLDTQYF.

Concerning this clonotype: A junction boundary mismatches the germline segment, possibly from a read error. This chain links TRBV12-3 or TRBV12-4 with TRBJ2-5, with a possible D match to TRBD2 (5 bases). The length of the CDR3 is 13 residues. CDR3 nucleotides: TGTGCCAGCAGTGTAGCTAGCAAGGAGACCCAGTACTTC. As protein: CASSVASKETQYF.

A word on this clonotype: The junction departs from germline at one end; a sequencing error may be responsible. The chain carries TRBV3-1 and TRBJ2-4; 8 nucleotides agree with TRBD2. The germline V gene encodes CDR1 LGHDT and CDR2 YNNKEL (reference sequence). The length of the CDR3 is 16 residues. CDR3 nucleotides: TGTGCCAGCAGCCTTACTAGCGGACTAGCCAAAAACAGTCAGTACTTC. This sequence encodes CASSLTSGLAKNSQYF.

This clonotype was observed a handful of times. The genes are TRBV4-3 and TRBJ1-2; no firm D call. Trimming pared 0 bases from V and 7 bases from J, leaving 9 bases between. The CDR3 extends over 13 amino acids. The germline V gene has CDR1 LGHNA and CDR2 YSLEER. CDR3 nucleotide sequence: TGCGCCAGCAGCCAAGACCCCGGGGTTGGCTACACCTTC. Its translation is CASSQDPGVGYTF.